This entry concerns a single T cell receptor beta chain. In its sample, this clonotype was seen many times. Its antigen is not yet known. Base qualities are not at hand, and no much larger clone is one base apart. V is trimmed back by 5 bases and J by 8 bases, and the junction contains 23 bases that no gene match accounts for. From the cysteine up to the phenylalanine, the CDR3 has a length of 18 residues. Only CDR3 DNA is held: 54 bases, read in frame from base 1. The germline V gene specifies MNHNS as CDR1 and SASEGT as CDR2. These data are taken from a study of CD8 T cells in ankylosing spondylitis (dated by TCRdb to about 2017). Study-level background: T cell receptor beta repertoires were profiled in healthy donors and ankylosing spondylitis patients so that disease-linked TCR variants could be found. Peripheral blood was sampled, and synovial fluid was also collected from ankylosing spondylitis patients. The full study cohort was made up of roughly 25 ankylosing spondylitis patients and approximately 100 healthy donors. General findings and caveats noted by the study authors: Significant enrichment of the disease-linked clones was reported in matched synovial fluid samples from ankylosing spondylitis patients. In peripheral blood, the disease-linked clones were found at relatively low frequencies and had a CD8+ phenotype. Some motif variants were previously reported in synovial fluid and blood of reactive arthritis patients, suggesting common disease-initiation mechanisms. Blood from ankylosing spondylitis patients appeared to be characterized by a TCR beta motif made up of fewer than ten highly homologous amino acid variants.

Sequencing relied on an Illumina HiSeq 2500. TCR beta libraries were prepared by quantitative 5'-RACE with molecular barcodes. The authors processed their data as follows. Disease-linked TCR variants were identified with a new computational method built on a probabilistic model of VDJ rearrangement. TCRdb ran its own pipeline on the public reads, namely fastp trimming at Q25 and MiXCR clone calling, and kept in-frame beta chains. Rows with one shared CDR3 protein collapse into an entry with the most common genes and DNA. The authors' filters were not applied to this entry. The sample table shows approximately 520,000 distinct CDR3 sequences, and roughly 5.2% are seen once. The top ten constitute 3% to 4.5% of the sample.

The sequence came from a male donor with ankylosing spondylitis. The chain employs TRBV6-1 and TRBJ1-1, and 7 junctional nucleotides match TRBD1. Sequenced input: blood, either unsorted or a sorted T cell fraction (not recorded which). The DNA sequence is as follows: TGTGCCAGCAGTCGCGGGCGGGCAGGGGGATGGGACCTTACGGAAGCTTTCTTT. Translated, this gives CASSRGRAGGWDLTEAFF.